These T cell receptor beta chains were read from a single sample in a study of blood T cell repertoires in COVID-19. The data were produced by immunoSEQ multiplex PCR, yet TCRdb's version contains in-frame clones alone and is incomplete. The sample holds more than 20,000 clones; approximately 77% are singletons and the top ten take about 15%. The sequencing sample was made of peripheral blood. These receptors originate from an older man with active or convalescent COVID-19. Both conserved end residues are part of each CDR3. The D gene is left open where the match is weak. Size is omitted from some rows. Given values are once, few, many or a class for expanded clones.

clone_size	cdr3_length	d_call	v_call	j_call	cdr3_nt	cdr3_aa
.	17	.	TRBV28	TRBJ2-7	TGTGCCAGCAGTTTTTATTGGGTGAGGGAGCCGAACAACGAGCAGTACTTC	CASSFYWVREPNNEQYF
.	16	.	TRBV6-5	TRBJ1-1	TGTGCCAGCAGTTCAGGGTTGTTGGTCCAGAACACTGAAGCTTTCTTT	CASSSGLLVQNTEAFF
.	15	TRBD2	TRBV5-4	TRBJ2-1	TGTGCCAGCAGCTTGGTAGCGGGGGGCTACAATGAGCAGTTCTTC	CASSLVAGGYNEQFF
.	13	.	TRBV7-3	TRBJ1-1	TGTGCCAGCAGCCCCGGGGGGACCACTGAAGCTTTCTTT	CASSPGGTTEAFF
few	12	.	TRBV24-1	TRBJ1-1	TGTGCCACCAGGGACGGCGGGACTGAAGCTTTCTTT	CATRDGGTEAFF
.	10	.	TRBV19	TRBJ2-1	TGTGCCAGTAATCGGGATGAGCAGTTCTTC	CASNRDEQFF
.	13	.	TRBV2	TRBJ1-2	TGTGCCAGCAGTCCAAGGGGGAGAGGGCGCTACACCTTC	CASSPRGRGRYTF
few	15	TRBD2	TRBV14	TRBJ2-2	TGTGCCAGCAGCCATATCGGGAGGGACACCGGGGAGCTGTTTTTT	CASSHIGRDTGELFF
.	10	.	TRBV20-1	TRBJ2-7	TGCAGTGCCGGGATCAGCGAGCAGTACTTC	CSAGISEQYF
.	15	.	TRBV5-6	TRBJ1-3	TGTGCCAGCAGCCCAAACAGTCCCGCGGGAAACACCATATATTTT	CASSPNSPAGNTIYF
.	15	TRBD1	TRBV7-2	TRBJ2-5	TGTGCCAGCAGCCCTAGACAGGGGGCGCAGGAGACCCAGTACTTC	CASSPRQGAQETQYF
.	13	.	TRBV12-3/TRBV12-4	TRBJ2-2	TGTGCCAGCAGTGAGAGGAGAACCGGGGAGCTGTTTTTT	CASSERRTGELFF
.	12	.	TRBV12-3/TRBV12-4	TRBJ1-2	TGTGCCAGCAGTGCCACGGGAGGGGGCTACACCTTC	CASSATGGGYTF
few	14	TRBD2	TRBV7-2	TRBJ2-3	TGTGCCAGCAGCGTTAGCGGGTATGGAGATACGCAGTATTTT	CASSVSGYGDTQYF
.	14	TRBD1	TRBV19	TRBJ2-1	TGTGCCAGTAGGGAAGACAGGGATATCAATGAGCAGTTCTTC	CASREDRDINEQFF
.	14	.	TRBV11-2	TRBJ2-1	TGTGCCAGCAGCTTAGGCCCCGGGACTCATGAGCAGTTCTTC	CASSLGPGTHEQFF
.	14	.	TRBV6-5	TRBJ2-5	TGTGCCAGCAGTTACGGCCAGGGTGGGGAGACCCAGTACTTC	CASSYGQGGETQYF
.	11	.	TRBV6-5	TRBJ1-2	TGTGCCACCAGGGGCCCCCGTGGCTACACCTTC	CATRGPRGYTF
.	18	TRBD1	TRBV6-8	TRBJ2-2	TGTGCCAGCAGTTATAGGTCGTCCCGGGACAGGAGACGGGGGGAGCTGTTTTTT	CASSYRSSRDRRRGELFF
few	17	.	TRBV21-1	TRBJ1-5	TGTGCCAGCAGCAAACGACACGGCTGCGTTGTGGATCAGCCCCAGCATTTT	CASSKRHGCVVDQPQHF
few	12	.	TRBV7-6	TRBJ1-1	TGTGCCAGCAGCTCCCCAGGGACTGAAGCTTTCTTT	CASSSPGTEAFF
.	16	TRBD2	TRBV6-1	TRBJ2-2	TGTGCCAGCAGTGAGCCGGGGCGGGGGGGCACCGGGGAGCTGTTTTTT	CASSEPGRGGTGELFF
.	18	.	TRBV6-2/TRBV6-3	TRBJ1-5	TGTGCCAGCAGTCAACCGTCTCGTGGGAGGACCCTCAATCAGCCCCAGCATTTT	CASSQPSRGRTLNQPQHF
few	14	.	TRBV6-5	TRBJ1-2	TGTGCCAGCAGCAGTCCCGGATGGGGGGTCGGCTACACCTTC	CASSSPGWGVGYTF
.	16	.	TRBV7-7	TRBJ2-6	TGTGCCAGCAGTGTCAGGGTTCTCTCCGGGGCCAACGTCCTGACTTTC	CASSVRVLSGANVLTF
few	14	.	TRBV14	TRBJ2-1	TGTGCCAGCAGCCACGACAGGAGGCTCGGTGAGCAGTTCTTC	CASSHDRRLGEQFF
.	12	.	TRBV7-9	TRBJ1-1	TGTGCCAGCAGCTTCGGTAACACTGAAGCTTTCTTT	CASSFGNTEAFF